The T cell receptor beta chain under discussion was sequenced for a study of cytomegalovirus exposure and HLA in healthy donors. General study findings and limits: Sequencing likely generated an artifact that appeared as a cluster of highly shared sequence variants.

Primers for the PCR totalled 60 Vbeta and 13 Jbeta. Sequencing used immunoSEQ multiplex PCR; TCRdb keeps in-frame clones, though not all of them. Here the sample spans about 150,000 clones, roughly four fifths being singletons. Losses at the gene ends were 0 bases for V and 2 bases for J; bases not matched to a gene: 4. This CDR3 contains 17 residues. Germline assignment: CDR1 MGHRA and CDR2 YSYEKL. Concerning this clone: No antigen is known for it.

The sequencing sample was made of PBMCs. The receptor comes from a female donor in good health and CMV-seropositive. The chain employs TRBV4-1 and TRBJ2-1; TRBD1 aligns across 10 bases. CDR3 in amino acids: CASSQDQGQGTYNEQFF. Written as DNA, the CDR3 is TGCGCCAGCAGCCAAGATCAGGGACAGGGGACCTACAATGAGCAGTTCTTC.